The T cell receptor (beta chain) under discussion was sequenced for a study of T cells in Graves' hyperthyroidism and ophthalmopathy. Study-wide results and caveats: Median prediction lead before ophthalmopathy onset was about 6.3 months with the model.

Amplified TCR beta CDR3 regions derived from RNA transcripts. HTBI primers drove first-round RT-PCR of the TCR CDR3. TCRdb independently ran MiXCR on the multiplex PCR reads; one entry per CDR3 protein. This table holds about 690,000 distinct CDR3 sequences, around 15% found once. This clonotype was picked up a small number of times. No antigen is known for it. When ophthalmopathy did not progress within 18 months, Graves' hyperthyroidism was considered stable. Patients were excluded for uncontrolled infection, other autoimmune disease, pregnancy or lactation. Per germline, CDR1 SGHTA and CDR2 FQGNSA. J gave up 7 bases and V 1 base, and 11 bases lay outside the gene matches. This CDR3 is built from 16 residues.

Sequencing used blood. The clonotype comes from a man in his forties or fifties with Graves' hyperthyroidism. J is TRBJ1-2 and V is TRBV7-2; 8 bases map to TRBD1. CDR3: CASSLGSQGAVAGYTF. In DNA, the CDR3 is TGTGCCAGCAGCTTAGGTTCCCAGGGGGCGGTGGCTGGCTACACCTTC.